This T cell receptor beta chain is drawn from a study of OX40 agonist ivuxolimab in advanced cancers. In terms of the full investigation: The costimulatory receptor OX40 (CD134) was targeted by ivuxolimab, a fully human IgG2 agonistic monoclonal antibody. In the dose-escalation cohort, 65% to 90% of patients were male, and the mean age was around 60 years, with a range of 23 to 79. Patients were allowed to have had prior anti-PD-1, anti-PD-L1 or anti-CTLA-4 therapy, and approximately 40% of the dose-escalation patients had previously received checkpoint inhibitors. Of the roughly 54 dose-escalation patients, hepatocellular carcinoma was present in around 19, melanoma in approximately 15, renal cell carcinoma in 9 and head and neck cancer in 9. The paper covers the monotherapy dose-escalation part of the phase I ivuxolimab trial, which included N ≈ 57 patients. Intravenous ivuxolimab was administered to patients every 2 weeks at six dose levels: 0.01, 0.1, 0.3, 1.5, 3 and 10 mg/kg. Partial responses occurred in three dose-escalation patients: two with cutaneous melanoma and one with hepatocellular carcinoma. The purpose of peripheral TCRbeta sequencing was to test whether ivuxolimab changed TCR sequence diversity and led to clonal T-cell expansion. What the work shows at the level of the full study, not this receptor alone: In the 0.1-3.0 mg/kg groups, partial responders had among the lowest normalized peripheral clonal expansion, particularly in CD8+ T cells. After ivuxolimab, CD8+ T cells had more expanded clones than CD4+ T cells on average. The antigen specificity of the clonally expanded peripheral T cells was not determined. Low levels of normalized T-cell clonal expansion were also seen in some patients who did not respond. At doses of 0.1 to 3.0 mg/kg, clonal expansion of both CD4+ and CD8+ T cells in blood was seen between baseline and week 6.

Genomic DNA was isolated from the sorted cells so that the TCRbeta CDR3 region could be sequenced. The immunoSEQ Assay was used for sequencing of TCRbeta CDR3 regions. TCRdb provides this immuneACCESS table in a form limited to in-frame rearrangements. Some clones are lacking; in checked studies, under half of them reflect an unresolved V gene, and why the rest are absent is not known. This sample gives more than 70,000 clones in total; about 89% of them show up just once. Around 1.5% of the sample comes from the top ten. Patients with autoimmune disease history or receiving systemic immunosuppression were excluded from the trial. Peripheral blood for TCR sequencing was drawn from every dose cohort at baseline, at cycle 4 day 1 and at cycle 7 day 1. The samples were drawn from a first-in-human, open-label, multicenter phase I dose-escalation trial of ivuxolimab. Adults with locally advanced or metastatic melanoma, renal cell carcinoma, hepatocellular carcinoma or head and neck squamous cell carcinoma were enrolled in the trial. Before TCR sequencing, CD4+ T cells and CD8+ T cells from peripheral blood were sorted into separate populations.

Regarding this clone: No antigen is known for it. No base quality information exists; no much larger clone differs at one position.

From its cysteine to its phenylalanine, the CDR3 spans 13 amino acids. Just the 39-base CDR3 DNA is kept, in frame starting at base 1. Germline trimming: 4 bases from V, 8 bases from J; junction bases outside gene matches: 4. The germline V gene encodes CDR1 SGHTS and CDR2 YDEGEE. The starting material was CD4+ or CD8+ T cells sorted from blood, obtained in a trial of the OX40 agonist ivuxolimab. The rearranged segments are TRBV5-8 and TRBJ1-4; TRBD1 aligns with 8 central bases. This receptor was obtained from an adult with an advanced solid tumor such as melanoma, head and neck, liver or kidney cancer. The DNA sequence is as follows: TGTGCCAGCAGCACTTACAGGGGGGAAAAACTGTTTTTT. This translates into CASSTYRGEKLFF. The entire variable domain, with the stretches around the CDR3 drawn from the reference TRBV5-8 and TRBJ1-4 proteins, is EAGVTQSPTHLIKTRGQQATLRCSPISGHTSVYWYQQALGLGLQFLLWYDEGEERNRGNFPPRFSGRQFPNYSSELNVNALELEDSALYLCASSTYRGEKLFFGSGTQLSVL.